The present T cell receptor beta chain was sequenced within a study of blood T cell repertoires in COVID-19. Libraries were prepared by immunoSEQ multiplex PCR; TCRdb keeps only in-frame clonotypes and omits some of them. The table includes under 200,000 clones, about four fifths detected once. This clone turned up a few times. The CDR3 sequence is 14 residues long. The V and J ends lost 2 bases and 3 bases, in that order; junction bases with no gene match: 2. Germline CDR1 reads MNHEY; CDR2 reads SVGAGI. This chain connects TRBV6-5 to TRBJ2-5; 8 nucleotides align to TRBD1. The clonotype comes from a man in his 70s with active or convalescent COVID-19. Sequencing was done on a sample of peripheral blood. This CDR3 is CASSYQQGEETQYF. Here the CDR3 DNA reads TGTGCCAGCAGTTACCAACAGGGGGAAGAGACCCAGTACTTC.